This entry is about one T cell receptor (beta chain). This sample was taken from a study of T cells in Graves' hyperthyroidism and ophthalmopathy. Looking at the study overall: Peripheral blood was drawn at first diagnosis, prior to all treatment.

Germline assignment: CDR1 LNHDA and CDR2 SQIVND (reference sequence). Trimming removed 8 bases from V and 2 bases from J; junction bases left unmatched: 6. The CDR3 totals 14 residues. Amplification targeted TCR beta CDR3 regions from RNA transcripts. The TCR CDR3 was amplified in a first-round RT-PCR using the HTBI primer set. MiXCR, applied by TCRdb to the multiplex PCR reads, yields one record per CDR3 protein. The table lists hundreds of thousands of distinct CDR3 sequences, about 14% of them singletons. This receptor was identified in a woman aged 45-65 years with Graves' ophthalmopathy. The chain links TRBV19 to TRBJ2-3, with 8 bases fitting TRBD1. Sequenced sample: blood. The CDR3 coding sequence is TGTGCCAGTGTCGACAGGGGTGACACAGATACGCAGTATTTT. This gives the protein CASVDRGDTDTQYF.